Presented here are 2 T cell receptor beta chains from one specimen sequenced in a study of T-cell reconstitution after alpha-beta-depleted transplantation in children. For TCRbeta, the library was prepared with unique molecular identifiers. MiXCR, run by TCRdb on the PCR reads, gives a single entry per CDR3 protein. Of around 450,000 distinct CDR3 sequences in the sample, more than 9% were seen once. Sequences were derived from PBMCs, sampled before TCRalphabeta/CD19-depleted stem cell transplant. These receptors all come from a child aged 2-15 years with inherited bone marrow failure, due to receive a stem cell transplant.

The chain couples TRBV10-3 to TRBJ2-7; D unresolved. With 2 bases removed from V and 2 bases from J, the gap between germline ends came to 7 bases. This CDR3 is 13 amino acids long. CDR1 is ENHRY and CDR2 is SYGVKD in the germline V gene. The CDR3 sequence is CAISEGGTYEQYF. The CDR3 bases are TGTGCCATCAGTGAGGGCGGAACCTACGAGCAGTACTTC.

The chain is built from TRBV19 and TRBJ2-7; D might be TRBD1 or TRBD2, each matching 6 bases. V was trimmed by 3 bases and J by 2 bases, leaving 11 bases between them. Germline CDR1 and CDR2: LNHDA and SQIVND (reference sequence). This CDR3 has 14 residues. The CDR3 here is CASSMRDNPYEQYF. As DNA, the CDR3 is TGTGCCAGTAGTATGCGGGACAATCCCTACGAGCAGTACTTC.